The clone carrying this T cell receptor beta chain was counted ten times or more. Its specificity is unknown. The V segment lost 6 bases and the J segment 6 bases; nucleotides outside the gene matches: 6. This CDR3 contains 13 residues. CDR1 and CDR2 (germline): DFQATT, SNEGSKA (reference sequence). This specimen belongs to a study of T cells in Graves' hyperthyroidism and ophthalmopathy. TCR beta CDR3 region amplification was performed from RNA transcripts. A set of HTBI primers served as the primers for a first-round RT-PCR of the TCR CDR3. TCRdb recomputed calls from the multiplex PCR reads with MiXCR, one row per CDR3 protein. The sample consists of 92,000 or so distinct CDR3 sequences, around 50% of them appearing once. Study-wide results and caveats: The majority of expanded thyroid clonotypes above 0.001 also appeared in blood.

PBMCs stemmed from 10 ml fresh peripheral blood. This clonotype originated in a woman aged 40 to 50 with Graves' hyperthyroidism. Material: blood. The chain recombines TRBV20-1 with TRBJ1-5; 9 positions agree with TRBD1. As DNA, the CDR3 is TGCAGTGCATGGACAGGGGAGGCTCAGCCCCAGCATTTT. Translating it yields CSAWTGEAQPQHF.